This is a list of T cell receptor beta chains from one sample in a study of blood T cell repertoires in COVID-19. The data were produced by immunoSEQ multiplex PCR, yet TCRdb's version contains in-frame clones alone and is incomplete. The profile covers about 26,000 clones, with roughly 85% appearing a single time and 25% to 35% taken by the ten largest. Sequenced material: peripheral blood. These receptors were collected from a human donor in a cohort sampled during active COVID-19. Each CDR3 is given with its conserved first and last residue. Each record gives: clone size, J gene, V gene, CDR3 protein. Only part of the rows carry a size: once, few, many, or a class if the clone is expanded.

.,TRBJ2-6,TRBV28,CASSTGGTGANVLTF
.,TRBJ1-1,TRBV14,CASSQDLGQLNTEAFF
.,TRBJ1-5,TRBV6-2/TRBV6-3,CASSILSLGNQPQHF
.,TRBJ2-7,TRBV7-2,CASSQGTGGPYEQYF
.,TRBJ1-2,TRBV3-1/TRBV3-2,CASSQQPGGGYGYTF
once,TRBJ2-3,TRBV30,CAWITGTGNADTQYF
.,TRBJ1-3,TRBV4-2,CASSRDTSGGNTIYF
.,TRBJ2-5,TRBV12-3/TRBV12-4,CASSRTRQETQYF
.,TRBJ2-7,TRBV4-1,CASRPAGGSFYEQYF
few,TRBJ1-6,TRBV6-5,CASSYSRQGEPLHF
.,TRBJ2-1,TRBV7-2,CASSHSTVISYNEQFF
once,TRBJ2-1,TRBV6-4,CASSKGQGAYNEQFF
.,TRBJ1-2,TRBV29-1,CSADRGYGYTF
.,TRBJ2-7,TRBV6-5,CASQPYRAGVYEQYF
.,TRBJ2-1,TRBV7-2,CASSLSPSGGALTNEQFF
.,TRBJ2-4,TRBV7-9,CASSFVGASQNIQYF
.,TRBJ2-5,TRBV20-1,CSAGRETQYF
.,TRBJ2-1,TRBV11-2,CASSPSGNEQFF
.,TRBJ1-3,TRBV3-1/TRBV3-2,CASSQGQRGKNTIYF
.,TRBJ2-7,TRBV24-1,CATRGRRGYEQYF
.,TRBJ2-1,TRBV24-1,CATSDLLAQGVREQFF
.,TRBJ2-3,TRBV10-1,CASSDAAAYNTDTQYF
.,TRBJ2-1,TRBV12-3/TRBV12-4,CASSLGLAGGQFF
.,TRBJ2-3,TRBV14,CASSPRAGTGRTDTQYF
few,TRBJ2-2,TRBV30,CAWSRDAQGIGELFF
.,TRBJ1-1,TRBV6-2/TRBV6-3,CASSQTSEAFF
hyperexpanded,TRBJ1-1,TRBV6-5,CASNQQGSTEAFF
few,TRBJ1-5,TRBV6-5,CASSYSTAHQPQHF
.,TRBJ2-7,TRBV15,CATSRAPGLAGGGKSYEQYF
.,TRBJ2-4,TRBV11-3,CASSLASGTKNIQYF
.,TRBJ2-7,TRBV5-1,CASSPRTGGLYEQYF
few,TRBJ1-5,TRBV6-2/TRBV6-3,CASSYSRGQPQHF
.,TRBJ1-2,TRBV15,CATSPKEDRLGGYTF
.,TRBJ1-4,TRBV4-1,CASSPRGQTYTNEKLFF
.,TRBJ2-5,TRBV24-1,CATSDLGLAGETQYF
once,TRBJ2-5,TRBV19,CASSPRPGQGWETQYF